This passage covers 23 T cell receptor beta chains from one sample sequenced in a study of cytomegalovirus exposure and HLA in healthy donors. Repertoires were generated with immunoSEQ multiplex PCR, while TCRdb's copy carries only in-frame clones and drops some. The sample holds some 130,000 clones; roughly nine tenths are singletons and the top ten take roughly 3%. Sequences were obtained from PBMCs. These receptors came from a young man in good health and CMV-seronegative.

V and J are TRBV7-2 and TRBJ1-1, with D tentatively TRBD1 (6 bases). CDR3 size: 14 residues. V lost 1 base and J 5 bases, leaving 11 bases between the germline ends. Germline V lookup: CDR1 SGHTA, CDR2 FQGNSA. CDR3 in DNA: TGTGCCAGCAGCTTAGGGCGGGGGCGGACTGAAGCTTTCTTT. Translating gives CASSLGRGRTEAFF.

This chain joins TRBV19 and TRBJ2-7; D is perhaps TRBD2 (5 bases). Germline lookup yields CDR1 LNHDA and CDR2 SQIVND (reference sequence). The CDR3 extends over 15 amino acids. The ends were cut back, 3 bases at V and 3 bases at J, with 15 bases in the middle. In nucleotides, the CDR3 is TGTGCCAGTAGTATGGGAGTCGGAAATTTCTACGAGCAGTACTTC. Its translation is CASSMGVGNFYEQYF.

The chain has TRBV7-9 and TRBJ1-4; 7 bases fit TRBD1. This CDR3 region has 15 residues. Germline CDR1 is SEHNR and CDR2 is FQNEAQ (reference sequence). After removal of 2 bases from V and 7 bases from J, the junction contained 7 bases not matched to a gene. Here the CDR3 DNA reads TGTGCCAGCAGCTTAAACCCAGGGGGGAGTGAAAAACTGTTTTTT. This sequence encodes CASSLNPGGSEKLFF.

In DNA, the CDR3 is TGTGCCAGCAGCTTGGGACAGGGGAGCACTGAAGCTTTCTTT. Translation: CASSLGQGSTEAFF. The J gene is TRBJ1-1, the V gene TRBV7-9; TRBD1 aligns across 10 bases. The CDR3 sequence is 14 residues long. Germline CDR1 SEHNR, CDR2 FQNEAQ (reference sequence). V was clipped by 3 bases and J by 4 bases; unmatched bases: 2.

The gene calls are TRBV7-6 and TRBJ1-1, with TRBD1 identical over 8 bases. The CDR3 contains 14 residues. The ends lost 1 base at V and 5 bases at J; junction bases unmatched: 3. Germline V gene lookup returns CDR1 SGHVS and CDR2 FNYEAQ. DNA of the CDR3: TGTGCCAGCAGCTTAGAACACAGGGGGACTGAAGCTTTCTTT. Translation gives CASSLEHRGTEAFF.

The rearrangement links TRBV6-6 to TRBJ2-7; weak D call: TRBD2 (5 bases). The CDR3 extends over 15 amino acids. Trimming pared 2 bases from V and 0 bases from J, leaving 11 bases between. Germline V CDR1 and CDR2: MNHNY, SVGAGI (reference sequence). This CDR3 reads CASSYSGPGSYEQYF. The CDR3 nucleotides are TGTGCCAGCAGTTACAGCGGCCCCGGCTCCTACGAGCAGTACTTC.

The chain employs TRBV30 and TRBJ2-5; the match to TRBD2 covers 12 bases. The V segment lost 2 bases and the J segment 7 bases; nucleotides outside the gene matches: 5. The CDR3 runs 14 residues. Germline V CDR1 and CDR2: GTSNPN, SVGIG (reference sequence). This CDR3 reads CAWSSSGGVWTQYF. In DNA form, the CDR3 reads TGTGCCTGGAGTTCTAGCGGGGGGGTGTGGACCCAGTACTTC. Together with reference TRBV30 and TRBJ2-5, the CDR3 gives the full variable domain: SQTIHQWPATLVQPVGSPLSLECTVEGTSNPNLYWYRQAAGRGLQLLFYSVGIGQISSEVPQNLSASRPQDRQFILSSKKLLLSDSGFYLCAWSSSGGVWTQYFGPGTRLLVL.

This clone has only a few counts. Here the CDR3 DNA reads TGTGCCAGCAGCTTAGAAGGGGGCAGGGGAAGCGAGCAGTACTTC. It translates to CASSLEGGRGSEQYF. The chain combines TRBV7-2 with TRBJ2-7, with 7 bases that match TRBD1. The V gene end was trimmed by 1 base and the J gene end by 6 bases; junction bases not matched to a gene: 9. The CDR3 extends over 15 amino acids. Germline lookup yields CDR1 SGHTA and CDR2 FQGNSA.

In this sample, this clone turned up many times. The genes are TRBV6-1 and TRBJ1-6; D gene uncertain. CDR3 length: 14 amino acids. Trimming stripped 3 bases from V and 13 bases from J, with 16 bases between. CDR1 and CDR2 from the germline V gene are MNHNS and SASEGT. CDR3 sequence: CASSDRSDAGPLHF. The CDR3 DNA follows: TGTGCCAGCAGTGACCGCAGCGACGCTGGTCCCCTCCACTTT.

This clone was seen once. The chain employs TRBV12-5 and TRBJ2-1; 8 bases match TRBD2. With V trimmed by 2 bases and J by 10 bases, 1 base remained unmatched. This CDR3 has 12 amino acids. Germline loops: CDR1 LGHNT, CDR2 FRNRAP. CDR3 bases: TGTGCTAGTGGTTTGCCGGGGGGGGAGCAGTTCTTC. Its protein is CASGLPGGEQFF.

V usage is TRBV28 and J usage is TRBJ2-5; 9 nucleotides align to TRBD2. The ends lost 2 bases at V and 8 bases at J; junction bases unmatched: 12. CDR1 and CDR2 from the germline V gene are MDHEN and SYDVKM. The CDR3 has 16 amino acids. The CDR3 region has the DNA TGTGCCAGCAGTTTACGGCTCCTAGCGGGGACTGCTACCCAGTACTTC. It codes for CASSLRLLAGTATQYF.

V and J are TRBV28 and TRBJ1-5, with 8 bases lining up with TRBD1. This CDR3 is 15 amino acids long. The trim removed 4 bases at V and 0 bases at J, leaving 2 bases unmatched. The germline V gene has CDR1 MDHEN and CDR2 SYDVKM. The CDR3: CASSWGQDSNQPQHF. The DNA for the CDR3 is TGTGCCAGCAGTTGGGGACAGGATAGCAATCAGCCCCAGCATTTT.

This sequence joins TRBV5-4 and TRBJ1-1; D is unclear. Looked up from germline, CDR1 is SGHNT and CDR2 is YYREEE (reference sequence). CDR3 length equals 16 residues. Trimming removed 4 bases at V and 5 bases at J, with 21 bases between. CDR3 protein: CASSGPSPGSGTEAFF. The CDR3 nucleotides read TGTGCCAGCAGCGGCCCCTCCCCGGGCTCGGGGACTGAAGCTTTCTTT.

This clone occurred a few times. The chain has TRBV12-5 and TRBJ1-5; no definite D call. The CDR3 contains 14 residues. Germline V gives CDR1 LGHNT, CDR2 FRNRAP. V dropped 1 base and J dropped 7 bases, with 11 bases sitting between them. The CDR3 region is CASGLGLAGQPQHF. Here the CDR3 DNA reads TGTGCTAGTGGTTTGGGGCTAGCGGGACAGCCCCAGCATTTT.

The CDR3 nucleotides read TGTGCCAGCAGCTTAGCGACGTCCCGCCGGGGGGGAAGGGATGGCTACACCTTC. Encoded protein: CASSLATSRRGGRDGYTF. The chain employs TRBV7-2 and TRBJ1-2, with D perhaps TRBD1 (5 bases). This CDR3 has 18 residues. Germline values: CDR1 SGHTA, CDR2 FQGNSA. The ends were cut back, 0 bases at V and 6 bases at J, with 23 bases in the middle.

The V gene is TRBV10-1, the J gene TRBJ2-3, with 7 nucleotides matching TRBD2. This CDR3 is 15 amino acids long. The V segment lost 8 bases and the J segment 4 bases; nucleotides outside the gene matches: 12. Germline V gene sequence: CDR1 WNHNN, CDR2 SYGVQD (reference sequence). DNA of the CDR3: TGCGCCAGCGGGAGAGACGGGGGAGGGCCAGATACGCAGTATTTT. The encoded protein is CASGRDGGGPDTQYF.

The chain has TRBV4-3 and TRBJ2-7, with 8 bases identical to TRBD1. V shed 4 bases, J shed 0 bases, and the junction held 5 bases outside the gene matches. From germline, CDR1 is LGHNA and CDR2 YSLEER. This CDR3 is 15 amino acids long. CDR3 DNA sequence: TGCGCCAGCAGCCCGACAGGGGTTGGCTCCTACGAGCAGTACTTC. Its translation is CASSPTGVGSYEQYF.

V and J are TRBV10-1 and TRBJ2-1; no clear D gene. The germline V and J ends were trimmed by 3 bases and 6 bases, with 12 bases remaining between them. Per germline, CDR1 WNHNN and CDR2 SYGVQD (reference sequence). CDR3 length: 14 amino acids. The CDR3 region has the DNA TGCGCCAGCAGTGATACCGGGTCCACCAATGAGCAGTTCTTC. As protein: CASSDTGSTNEQFF.

This chain connects TRBV5-6 to TRBJ2-1; D may be TRBD2 (5 bases). Germline CDR1 SGHDT, CDR2 YYEEEE. The CDR3 is made up of 18 amino acids. With 1 base removed from V and 0 bases from J, the gap between germline ends came to 17 bases. The CDR3 sequence: CASSLQSGNVRSYNEQFF. Here the CDR3 DNA reads TGTGCCAGCAGCTTGCAGTCGGGGAACGTCCGCTCCTACAATGAGCAGTTCTTC. The variable domain in full, completed from reference TRBV5-6 and TRBJ2-1, reads DAGVTQSPTHLIKTRGQQVTLRCSPKSGHDTVSWYQQALGQGPQFIFQYYEEEERQRGNFPDRFSGHQFPNYSSELNVNALLLGDSALYLCASSLQSGNVRSYNEQFFGPGTRLTVL.

The genes are TRBV7-9 and TRBJ1-5, with 8 bases that match TRBD1. V was clipped by 3 bases and J by 15 bases; unmatched bases: 7. CDR3 size: 12 residues. The germline V gene has CDR1 SEHNR and CDR2 FQNEAQ (reference sequence). CDR3 nucleotide sequence: TGTGCCAGCAGCTTGGAGGACAGGGTAAGGCATTTT. This translates into CASSLEDRVRHF.

V gene TRBV9 combines with J gene TRBJ1-1, with D uncertain. The CDR3 length is 13 residues. Germline V gene lookup returns CDR1 SGDLS and CDR2 YYNGEE. Trimming took off 4 bases at V and 11 bases at J, with 18 bases between the two ends. CDR3 in DNA: TGTGCCAGCAGCCCATGGGCCGTGAATGACGCTTTCTTT. It encodes CASSPWAVNDAFF.

V usage is TRBV6-5 and J usage is TRBJ2-2, with D uncertain. V lost 4 bases, J lost 6 bases, and 6 bases lay in between. This CDR3 is 12 amino acids long. Germline values: CDR1 MNHEY, CDR2 SVGAGI. Written as DNA, the CDR3 is TGTGCCAGCAGTTCTTTCGCCGGGGAGCTGTTTTTT. This codes for CASSSFAGELFF.

The chain has TRBV2 and TRBJ2-5; 8 bases match TRBD1. The CDR3 extends over 12 amino acids. Germline CDR1 SNHLY, CDR2 FYNNEI. After removal of 7 bases from V and 4 bases from J, the junction contained 2 bases not matched to a gene. CDR3 residues: CASTGTGETQYF. The CDR3 region has the DNA TGTGCCAGCACCGGGACAGGAGAGACCCAGTACTTC.